The rows below give T cell receptor beta chains drawn from one sample of a study of technical replicates of blood from several donors. Clones were sequenced by immunoSEQ multiplex PCR, and TCRdb holds only the in-frame ones, with some missing. This sample has 9,500 to 15,000 clones; approximately 94% occur once, and the top ten carry over 7.5%. The specimen sequenced was PBMCs. All receptors derive from a human donor in good health. CDR3s include the opening cysteine and the closing phenylalanine or tryptophan. A D gene is named only where the DNA matches it firmly. Size is omitted from some rows. Given values are once, few, many or a class for expanded clones.

size	D	J	V	CDR3	DNA
once	TRBD2	TRBJ2-1	TRBV6-5	CASRRTGLDYNEQFF	TGTGCCAGCAGGCGCACGGGACTAGACTACAATGAGCAGTTCTTC
once	TRBD1	TRBJ1-4	TRBV5-1	CASSLDRVGEKLFF	TGCGCCAGCAGCTTAGACAGGGTGGGAGAAAAACTGTTTTTT
NA	NA	TRBJ1-3	TRBV11-1	CASSLKDKTSGNTIYF	TGTGCCAGCAGCTTAAAGGACAAAACCTCTGGAAACACCATATATTTT
once	TRBD1	TRBJ1-2	TRBV6-5	CASSQPTGGADGYTF	TGTGCCAGCAGTCAACCGACAGGGGGCGCCGATGGCTACACCTTC
NA	TRBD2	TRBJ2-7	TRBV30	CAWTLGTSGDEQYF	TGTGCCTGGACCCTCGGGACTAGCGGGGACGAGCAGTACTTC
NA	NA	TRBJ2-5	TRBV5-1	CASSPGTGQETQYF	TGCGCCAGCAGCCCCGGAACAGGACAGGAGACCCAGTACTTC
once	TRBD1	TRBJ2-5	TRBV10-3	CAIKGTGGRETQYF	TGTGCCATCAAAGGGACAGGGGGCCGAGAGACCCAGTACTTC
NA	TRBD2	TRBJ2-3	TRBV6-4	CASSDREGGPWNTQYF	TGTGCCAGCAGTGACAGGGAGGGAGGGCCGTGGAATACGCAGTATTTT
NA	TRBD2	TRBJ2-1	TRBV5-1	CASSTGLAGPDEQFF	TGCGCCAGCAGCACGGGACTAGCGGGACCAGATGAGCAGTTCTTC
NA	NA	TRBJ2-7	TRBV4-1	CASSQLGDSFYEQYF	TGCGCCAGCAGCCAACTGGGGGACTCCTTCTACGAGCAGTACTTC
NA	NA	TRBJ2-7	TRBV27	CASRPELVSPYEQYF	TGTGCCAGCAGACCTGAGCTAGTTTCCCCCTACGAGCAGTACTTC
NA	NA	TRBJ2-7	TRBV19	CASSPQGSLYEQYF	TGTGCCAGTAGTCCACAGGGAAGCCTTTACGAGCAGTACTTC
NA	TRBD2	TRBJ2-4	TRBV4-1	CASSQESLAGERGVQYF	TGCGCCAGCAGCCAAGAATCCCTAGCGGGAGAGCGGGGGGTTCAGTACTTC
NA	NA	TRBJ2-6	TRBV5-1	CASSRGPGVAGANVLTF	TGCGCCAGCAGCCGAGGCCCAGGGGTCGCTGGGGCCAACGTCCTGACTTTC
NA	NA	TRBJ1-1	TRBV18	CASSLGAPGHQNTEAFF	TGTGCCAGCTCACTGGGGGCTCCGGGACATCAGAACACTGAAGCTTTCTTT
NA	NA	TRBJ1-5	TRBV6-6	CASRDYKGNQPQHF	TGTGCCAGCAGGGACTACAAGGGCAATCAGCCCCAGCATTTT
NA	TRBD1	TRBJ2-1	TRBV2	CASSWDRGFTYNEQFF	TGTGCCAGCAGTTGGGACAGGGGTTTTACCTACAATGAGCAGTTCTTC
once	TRBD1	TRBJ1-1	TRBV28	CASSTTGADATEAFF	TGTGCCAGCAGTACGACAGGGGCGGATGCCACTGAAGCTTTCTTT
NA	NA	TRBJ1-5	TRBV6-1	CASNGQGEGQPQHF	TGTGCCAGCAACGGGCAGGGTGAAGGTCAGCCCCAGCATTTT
NA	TRBD2	TRBJ2-7	TRBV2	CASSESVSGAYEQYF	TGTGCCAGCAGTGAGTCCGTTAGCGGGGCCTACGAGCAGTACTTC
NA	TRBD1	TRBJ1-1	TRBV29-1	CSVAPRGTGTEAFF	TGCAGCGTTGCCCCTAGAGGGACAGGTACTGAAGCTTTCTTT
NA	NA	TRBJ1-2	TRBV6-1	CASSGDILLF	TGTGCCAGCAGTGGGGACATACTACTCTTC
few	TRBD2	TRBJ2-7	TRBV10-3	CAISEGTSGRIPYEQYF	TGTGCCATCAGTGAGGGGACTAGCGGGAGGATCCCCTACGAGCAGTACTTC
NA	NA	TRBJ2-5	TRBV23-1	CASSQGQGAGAETQYF	TGCGCCAGCAGTCAAGGTCAGGGGGCGGGGGCGGAGACCCAGTACTTC
NA	NA	TRBJ1-1	TRBV28	CASSLWSREGTEAFF	TGTGCCAGCAGTTTATGGTCGAGGGAAGGCACTGAAGCTTTCTTT
NA	TRBD2	TRBJ2-7	TRBV5-1	CASSRTSGGSYEQYF	TGCGCCAGCAGCAGGACTAGCGGGGGCTCCTACGAGCAGTACTTC
NA	TRBD1	TRBJ1-2	TRBV19	CASSMAGQGPSAYGYTF	TGTGCCAGTAGTATGGCGGGACAGGGTCCGTCTGCCTATGGCTACACCTTC